The TCR beta chain described here comes from a study of OX40 agonist ivuxolimab in advanced cancers. Looking at the study overall: With a range of roughly 23 to 79, age averaged roughly 60 years, and roughly 80% were male.

Collection of blood occurred at baseline, at cycle 4 day 1, and at cycle 7 day 1. This clone was recorded only once. Here immunoSEQ multiplex PCR was the method, and the copy in TCRdb shows in-frame clones only, minus some. The sample has around 60,000 clones; around 90% are singletons. J gave up 2 bases and V 3 bases, and 5 bases lay outside the gene matches. Germline-derived CDR1 and CDR2 are SGHRS and YFSETQ. This CDR3 region has 16 residues. The specimen was CD4+ or CD8+ T cells sorted from blood, collected in a trial of the OX40 agonist ivuxolimab. This clonotype was sampled from an adult with an advanced solid tumor such as melanoma, head and neck, liver or kidney cancer. This chain joins TRBV5-1 and TRBJ2-1, with TRBD2 matching 10 bases. The chain's CDR3 is CASSWSGRETYNEQFF. CDR3 DNA: TGCGCCAGCAGCTGGAGCGGGAGGGAGACCTACAATGAGCAGTTCTTC.